This T cell receptor beta chain was documented in a study of blood T cell repertoires in COVID-19. Overall study: Spain, Italy and the United States supplied samples that represented acute and convalescent COVID-19. T cells, B-cell-depleted T cells, or PBMCs supplied cDNA or gDNA.

Trimming left V 10 bases short and J 1 base short, with 16 bases between. The CDR3 is 14 amino acids. Germline V lookup: CDR1 KGHDR, CDR2 SFDVKD. How the authors handled the data: Cell counts per sample came from amplifying reference gene primers. Assay: immunoSEQ multiplex PCR; the TCRdb copy retains only in-frame clones and omits some. The D gene and trimming were derived from the DNA, and the V and J assignments and clone size from that table. There are under 100,000 clones in the sample; about 84% occur only once, and about 23% lies in the top ten. This chain connects TRBV24-1 to TRBJ2-7; maybe TRBD2 (6 bases). The material sequenced was peripheral blood. This clonotype originated in a man of 80 years or more with active or convalescent COVID-19. DNA of the CDR3: TGTGCCACAGTCTCCGGGACTGCATCCTACGAGCAGTACTTC. This gives the protein CATVSGTASYEQYF.